This T cell receptor beta chain appears in the sequencing data of a study of cytomegalovirus exposure and HLA in healthy donors. Study-level points and caveats: Common viral pathogens were later found to be apparently linked to several of the most significant clusters.

As to this clone: Its antigen is not identified.

The V gene's germline CDR1 is MNHEY and CDR2 SMNVEV (reference sequence). J was trimmed by 2 bases and V by 6 bases; bases with no gene match: 4. The CDR3 is 14 residues long. Use of 60 Vbeta and 13 Jbeta primers characterized the PCR. Clones were read by immunoSEQ multiplex PCR, and TCRdb kept only the in-frame ones, dropping some. The table shows more than 30,000 clones, with less than 75% occurring only once. The specimen was PBMCs. This receptor was identified in a middle-aged man in good health and CMV-seropositive. V usage is TRBV27 and J usage is TRBJ2-3; 8 bases map to TRBD2. The CDR3 DNA is TGTGCCAGCAGCGGGAGGGCCATCACAGATACGCAGTATTTT. This translates into CASSGRAITDTQYF.